Each of the 29 T cell receptor beta chains below was sequenced from the same sample in a study of cytomegalovirus exposure and HLA in healthy donors. Repertoires were generated with immunoSEQ multiplex PCR, while TCRdb's copy carries only in-frame clones and drops some. The sample yields over 150,000 clones, roughly nine tenths seen once. The sequencing input was PBMCs. These receptors all come from a young woman in good health and CMV-seropositive.

The chain uses TRBV5-8 and TRBJ2-2; 9 positions agree with TRBD1. This CDR3 has 16 amino acids. J gave up 6 bases and V 6 bases, and 12 bases lay outside the gene matches. Germline V gene lookup returns CDR1 SGHTS and CDR2 YDEGEE. This CDR3 reads CASTGNRGRFPGELFF. CDR3 nucleotides: TGTGCCAGCACCGGCAACAGGGGGCGGTTTCCCGGGGAGCTGTTTTTT.

V and J are TRBV2 and TRBJ2-2; no clear D. CDR1 is SNHLY, CDR2 FYNNEI, per germline. The ends were cut back, 6 bases at V and 1 base at J, with 9 bases in the middle. The CDR3 is made up of 14 amino acids. The CDR3 protein is CASRSFLNTGELFF. In DNA, the CDR3 is TGTGCCAGCAGAAGCTTTCTGAACACCGGGGAGCTGTTTTTT.

The chain recombines TRBV28 with TRBJ2-2; a weak D match, TRBD2 (6 bases). V was shortened by 1 base and J by 3 bases, with 9 bases between the two germline ends. Germline assignment: CDR1 MDHEN and CDR2 SYDVKM. The CDR3 is 15 amino acids. CDR3 in DNA: TGTGCCAGCAGTTTATTGGGGGAGGACACCGGGGAGCTGTTTTTT. Translating gives CASSLLGEDTGELFF.

The CDR3 bases are TGTGCCAGTAGTATAGGGACAGGGAATCAGCCCCAGCATTTT. It yields the protein CASSIGTGNQPQHF. This chain joins TRBV19 and TRBJ1-5, with 8 bases that match TRBD1. Looked up from germline, CDR1 is LNHDA and CDR2 is SQIVND (reference sequence). V shed 1 base, J shed 4 bases, and the junction held 0 bases outside the gene matches. The CDR3 sequence is 14 residues long.

The gene calls are TRBV6-6 and TRBJ2-1; 12 positions agree with TRBD2. Germline loops: CDR1 MNHNY, CDR2 SVGAGI (reference sequence). The CDR3 has 15 residues. J gave up 8 bases and V 2 bases, and 4 bases lay outside the gene matches. CDR3: CASSYTRLAGDEQFF. CDR3 DNA: TGTGCCAGCAGTTACACGCGACTAGCGGGGGATGAGCAGTTCTTC.

The rearrangement joins TRBV4-2 to TRBJ2-5, with 7 bases fitting TRBD2. After removal of 1 base from V and 4 bases from J, the junction contained 6 bases not matched to a gene. The CDR3 totals 15 residues. The V gene's germline CDR1 is LGHNA and CDR2 YNFKEQ. CDR3 loop: CASSQGDPGGETQYF. The DNA of the CDR3 is TGTGCCAGCAGCCAAGGCGACCCGGGGGGAGAGACCCAGTACTTC.

In this sample, this clone turned up once. The chain links TRBV5-1 to TRBJ1-1, with 7 nucleotides matching TRBD1. The CDR3 spans 15 residues. Per germline, CDR1 SGHRS and CDR2 YFSETQ. V dropped 0 bases and J dropped 1; count of bases not matched to a gene: 3. The CDR3 region is CASSLVAGGNTEAFF. As DNA, the CDR3 is TGCGCCAGCAGCTTGGTTGCAGGGGGGAACACTGAAGCTTTCTTT.

This sequence joins TRBV15 and TRBJ2-2, with 10 bases aligning to TRBD1. This CDR3 spans 15 amino acids. In germline, CDR1 is LNHNV, CDR2 YYDKDF (reference sequence). V was clipped by 2 bases and J by 4 bases; unmatched bases: 1. The CDR3 loop reads CATSRRDRGTGELFF. CDR3 DNA: TGTGCCACCAGCAGACGGGACAGGGGCACCGGGGAGCTGTTTTTT.

The J gene is TRBJ1-1, the V gene TRBV28, with 7 bases aligning to TRBD1. CDR1 and CDR2 (germline): MDHEN, SYDVKM. V lost 3 bases and J lost 0; bases outside the gene matches: 16. The CDR3 consists of 19 residues. The CDR3 region is CASSFVEQGTVGMNTEAFF. The CDR3 bases are TGTGCCAGCAGTTTTGTGGAACAGGGGACAGTCGGCATGAACACTGAAGCTTTCTTT.

V is TRBV7-9 and J is TRBJ2-7; the D is unclear. Germline V gene data show CDR1 as SEHNR and CDR2 as FQNEAQ (reference sequence). The CDR3 runs 14 residues. V shed 5 bases and J shed 4 bases, with 15 bases lying between them. Here the CDR3 reads CASSPPRQGYEQYF. CDR3 nucleotide sequence: TGTGCCAGCAGCCCGCCGAGACAAGGATACGAGCAGTACTTC.

The CDR3 bases are TGTGCCAGCAGTTTTTTGGCCGAGGGTGGTCCGCGGGGCTACACCTTC. Protein sequence: CASSFLAEGGPRGYTF. The V and J genes are TRBV27 and TRBJ1-2, with D unresolved. Germline V CDR1 and CDR2: MNHEY, SMNVEV (reference sequence). Trimming removed 3 bases at V and 8 bases at J, with 22 bases between. This CDR3 is 16 amino acids long.

The V and J genes are TRBV4-1 and TRBJ1-1; D gene uncertain. The CDR3 is made up of 15 amino acids. The V and J ends lost 1 base and 4 bases respectively, with 13 bases between them. Germline V gene sequence: CDR1 MGHRA, CDR2 YSYEKL. CDR3: CASSQGILLSTEAFF. The CDR3, as DNA: TGCGCCAGCAGCCAAGGTATTCTCCTGAGCACTGAAGCTTTCTTT.

The rearrangement uses TRBV6-5 and TRBJ1-3; D is unclear. The CDR3 contains 15 residues. The V gene lost 4 bases and the J gene lost 3 bases, with 13 bases spanning the gap. Germline V gives CDR1 MNHEY, CDR2 SVGAGI. The CDR3 spells CASSSGLAGGNTIYF. The DNA for the CDR3 is TGTGCCAGCAGTTCTGGCCTTGCGGGTGGAAACACCATATATTTT.

This chain links TRBV28 with TRBJ1-5; TRBD1 matches 8 bases. Germline CDR1 and CDR2: MDHEN and SYDVKM. J was trimmed by 10 bases and V by 2 bases; bases with no gene match: 10. The CDR3 covers 15 residues. The CDR3 loop is CASSLAGQVISPQHF. The CDR3 bases are TGTGCCAGCAGTTTAGCGGGACAGGTAATCAGCCCCCAGCATTTT.

This rearrangement joins TRBV27 to TRBJ1-2, with TRBD1 as a possible D gene (6 bases). The CDR3 contains 14 residues. Germline lookup yields CDR1 MNHEY and CDR2 SMNVEV (reference sequence). V lost 2 bases to trimming and J lost 4 bases, with 11 bases between them. CDR3 nucleotide sequence: TGTGCCAGCAGTTTAATGGGGGGGGCCTATGGCTACACCTTC. Amino acid sequence: CASSLMGGAYGYTF.

CDR3 sequence (DNA): TGCGCCAGCAGCTCGGGTCGGGGTCGGAACACTGAAGCTTTCTTT. Translated, it gives CASSSGRGRNTEAFF. The chain is built from TRBV5-1 and TRBJ1-1, with D unclear. This CDR3 spans 15 amino acids. CDR1 is SGHRS and CDR2 is YFSETQ in the germline V gene. Between the trimmed V and J ends, which lost 3 bases and 1 base, there was a span of 13 bases.

V gene TRBV28 combines with J gene TRBJ2-1; 10 bases match TRBD2. The CDR3 is made up of 17 amino acids. V gave up 4 bases and J gave up 4 bases; unmatched junction bases: 10. Per germline, CDR1 MDHEN and CDR2 SYDVKM. CDR3 amino acids: CASSSTSTSGVYNEQFF. The CDR3 nucleotides read TGTGCCAGCAGTTCTACCTCAACTAGCGGGGTTTACAATGAGCAGTTCTTC.

V usage is TRBV15 and J usage is TRBJ2-3, with a possible D match to TRBD2 (6 bases). Trimming removed 4 bases at V and 2 bases at J, with 13 bases between. The germline gives CDR1 LNHNV, CDR2 YYDKDF (reference sequence). This CDR3 has 15 residues. As DNA, the CDR3 is TGTGCCACCAGCACGGGGAGGACGAACACAGATACGCAGTATTTT. Translation gives CATSTGRTNTDTQYF.

The genes are TRBV18 and TRBJ1-1; 7 positions match TRBD1. The J segment lost 1 base and the V segment lost 3 bases, leaving 14 bases of the junction unmatched. The CDR3 extends over 18 amino acids. Germline assignment: CDR1 KGHSH and CDR2 LQKENI. This CDR3 reads CASSPVPPSGQRNTEAFF. For the CDR3, the DNA is TGTGCCAGCTCACCTGTCCCACCCTCGGGACAGAGGAACACTGAAGCTTTCTTT.

Here the CDR3 reads CASSLVLAGGVAKNIQYF. As DNA, the CDR3 is TGTGCCAGCAGCTTAGTACTAGCGGGAGGAGTAGCCAAAAACATTCAGTACTTC. The V gene is TRBV7-2, the J gene TRBJ2-4, with TRBD2 matching 12 bases. The V gene end was trimmed by 1 base and the J gene end by 0 bases; junction bases not matched to a gene: 4. This CDR3 region has 18 residues. Germline CDR1 is SGHTA and CDR2 is FQGNSA.

V and J are TRBV6-6 and TRBJ1-1; D ambiguous. The CDR3 consists of 16 residues. V lost 6 bases, J lost 1 base, and 18 bases lay in between. Germline-derived CDR1 and CDR2 are MNHNY and SVGAGI (reference sequence). Here the CDR3 reads CASSLSRGGTNTEAFF. CDR3 DNA sequence: TGTGCCAGCAGCCTATCCCGGGGAGGAACGAACACTGAAGCTTTCTTT.

The rearrangement joins TRBV6-6 to TRBJ2-7; TRBD2 agrees at 11 bases. CDR1 is MNHNY, CDR2 SVGAGI, per germline (reference sequence). V lost 6 bases, J lost 3 bases, and 7 bases stayed unmatched. There are 15 residues in the CDR3. The DNA of the CDR3 is TGTGCCAGCAGCTATAGCGGGGGGGCCCTCTACGAGCAGTACTTC. This gives the protein CASSYSGGALYEQYF.

The chain couples TRBV5-1 to TRBJ1-4, with TRBD1 as a possible D gene (5 bases). This CDR3 region has 15 residues. With 0 bases removed from V and 4 bases from J, the gap between germline ends came to 10 bases. CDR1 and CDR2 from the germline V gene are SGHRS and YFSETQ. The CDR3 spells CASSLVGRGNEKLFF. Here the CDR3 DNA reads TGCGCCAGCAGCTTGGTTGGGAGGGGTAATGAAAAACTGTTTTTT.

V is TRBV9 and J is TRBJ2-5; 10 bases line up with TRBD1. This CDR3 contains 14 residues. Germline CDR1 SGDLS, CDR2 YYNGEE. V shed 3 bases and J 5 bases; nucleotides not matched to a gene: 4. The CDR3 is CASSASTGGETQYF. The CDR3 region has the DNA TGTGCCAGCAGCGCATCGACAGGGGGCGAGACCCAGTACTTC. Full variable domain (outside the CDR3, taken from reference TRBV9 and TRBJ2-5): DSGVTQTPKHLITATGQRVTLRCSPRSGDLSVYWYQQSLDQGLQFLIQYYNGEERAKGNILERFSAQQFPDLHSELNLSSLELGDSALYFCASSASTGGETQYFGPGTRLLVL.

The chain uses TRBV6-5 and TRBJ1-2; D remains ambiguous. The CDR3 has 13 amino acids. V shed 6 bases and J shed 8 bases, with 16 bases lying between them. In germline, CDR1 is MNHEY, CDR2 SVGAGI. The CDR3 reads CASRAREALGYTF. The CDR3 DNA reads TGTGCCAGCAGAGCGAGGGAGGCGCTGGGCTACACCTTC.

The chain employs TRBV15 and TRBJ1-5; 8 positions agree with TRBD1. The germline gives CDR1 LNHNV, CDR2 YYDKDF (reference sequence). After removal of 3 bases from V and 1 base from J, the junction contained 11 bases not matched to a gene. The CDR3 is made up of 18 amino acids. The CDR3 DNA sequence: TGTGCCACCAGCAGGGGGGCAGGGGGCGCGGGAAGCAATCAGCCCCAGCATTTT. This codes for CATSRGAGGAGSNQPQHF.

Note on this clone: Other DNA sequences of this sample code for an identical CDR3. The chain has TRBV5-4 and TRBJ1-1; possibly TRBD1 for D (5 bases). The length of the CDR3 is 13 residues. Trimming cost V 0 bases and J 4 bases, with 7 bases left between them. The germline V gene has CDR1 SGHNT and CDR2 YYREEE (reference sequence). The DNA for the CDR3 is TGTGCCAGCAGCTTGGGGGGGGGCACTGAAGCTTTCTTT. This codes for CASSLGGGTEAFF.

The chain is built from TRBV6-1 and TRBJ2-5; 8 nucleotides agree with TRBD1. The CDR3 extends over 13 amino acids. V dropped 6 bases and J dropped 4; count of bases not matched to a gene: 4. CDR1 and CDR2 (germline): MNHNS, SASEGT. For the CDR3, the DNA is TGTGCCAGCAGGACAGGGGCCGGAGAGACCCAGTACTTC. This gives the protein CASRTGAGETQYF.

This clone was counted once. This sequence joins TRBV7-2 and TRBJ2-4; D remains ambiguous. Germline V gene data show CDR1 as SGHTA and CDR2 as FQGNSA. The CDR3 runs 13 residues. With 8 bases removed from V and 2 bases from J, the gap between germline ends came to 10 bases. CDR3 in amino acids: CASGRGSKNIQYF. As DNA, the CDR3 is TGTGCCAGCGGCCGAGGATCCAAAAACATTCAGTACTTC.